This record looks at one T cell receptor (beta chain) sequence and its context. The target antigen is unknown. The assay was immunoSEQ multiplex PCR, and TCRdb's table has in-frame clones only and misses some. The repertoire consists of around 83,000 clones, with over 80% occurring once and the leading ten covering roughly 14%. The entry originates in a study of T cells in localized non-small cell lung cancer. Study-level results: It was uninvolved adjacent lung that showed the highest T cell clonality, exceeding tumor.

Germline CDR1 is SGHTA and CDR2 is FQGNSA. Trimming stripped 2 bases from V and 5 bases from J, with 15 bases between. This CDR3 is 15 amino acids long. Material: peripheral blood, obtained before any cancer treatment. This TCR derives from a man aged 35 to 69 with stage I squamous cell lung carcinoma. The rearrangement links TRBV7-2 to TRBJ1-1; D gene unclear. CDR3 amino acids: CASSLNPGSETEAFF. CDR3 nucleotides: TGTGCCAGCAGCTTAAATCCGGGTTCGGAAACTGAAGCTTTCTTT.